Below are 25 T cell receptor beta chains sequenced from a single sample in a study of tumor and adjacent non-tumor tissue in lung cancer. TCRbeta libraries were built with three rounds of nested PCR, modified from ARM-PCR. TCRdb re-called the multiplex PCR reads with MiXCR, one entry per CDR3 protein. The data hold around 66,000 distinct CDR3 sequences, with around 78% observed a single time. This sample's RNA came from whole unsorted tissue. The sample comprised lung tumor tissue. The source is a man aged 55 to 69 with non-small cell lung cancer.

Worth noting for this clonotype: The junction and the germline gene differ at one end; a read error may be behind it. As DNA, the CDR3 is TGTGCCAGCAGTCCCAGAGCGGGTGACACAGATACACAGTATTTT. Translated: CASSPRAGDTDTQYF. V usage is TRBV6-5 and J usage is TRBJ2-3; TRBD2 might be the D (6 bases). The germline V gene encodes CDR1 MNHEY and CDR2 SVGAGI. The CDR3 has 15 amino acids.

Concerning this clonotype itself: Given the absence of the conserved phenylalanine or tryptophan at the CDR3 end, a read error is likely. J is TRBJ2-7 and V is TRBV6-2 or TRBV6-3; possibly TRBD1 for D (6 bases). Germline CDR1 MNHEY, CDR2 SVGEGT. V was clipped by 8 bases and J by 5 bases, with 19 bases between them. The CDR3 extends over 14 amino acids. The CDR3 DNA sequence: TGTGCCAGCCGGGGATGGGGGCCAACCAACGAGCAGTACTTG. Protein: CASRGWGPTNEQYL.

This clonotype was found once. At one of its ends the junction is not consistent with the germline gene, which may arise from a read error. This CDR3 is CATSASGTYEQYF. CDR3 in DNA: TGCGCCACCAGTGCCAGCGGAACCTACGAGCAGTACTTC. The chain is built from TRBV10-2 and TRBJ2-7, with D perhaps TRBD2 (5 bases). Germline V gene sequence: CDR1 WSHSY, CDR2 SAAADI. This CDR3 is built from 13 residues.

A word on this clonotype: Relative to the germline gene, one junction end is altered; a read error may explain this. CDR3 loop: CSATLAGGSGTGEPFF. CDR3 sequence (DNA): TGCAGTGCTACTTTAGCGGGAGGGTCGGGGACCGGGGAGCCGTTTTTT. V gene TRBV20-1 combines with J gene TRBJ2-2; TRBD2 agrees at 11 bases. CDR3 size: 16 residues. Per germline, CDR1 DFQATT and CDR2 SNEGSKA (reference sequence).

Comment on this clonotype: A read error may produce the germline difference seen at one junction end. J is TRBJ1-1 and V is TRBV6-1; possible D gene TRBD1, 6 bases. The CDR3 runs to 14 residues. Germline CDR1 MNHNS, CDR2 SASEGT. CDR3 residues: CARSFSGGHDETFF. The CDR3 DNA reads TGTGCCAGGAGTTTCAGTGGGGGGCACGATGAAACTTTCTTT.

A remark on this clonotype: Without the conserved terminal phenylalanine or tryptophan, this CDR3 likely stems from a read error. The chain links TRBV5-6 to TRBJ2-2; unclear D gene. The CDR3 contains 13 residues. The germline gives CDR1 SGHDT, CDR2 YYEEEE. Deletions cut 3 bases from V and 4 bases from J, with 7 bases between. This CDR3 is CASSSISTGELFL. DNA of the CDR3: TGTGCCAGCAGCTCGATCAGCACCGGGGAGCTGTTTCTT.

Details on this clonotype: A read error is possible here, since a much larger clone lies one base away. CDR3 DNA: TGCGCCAGCAGCTCCGGGACTAGCGGTTCTAGCTCCTACGAGCATTACTTC. Translated, it gives CASSSGTSGSSSYEHYF. The rearrangement uses TRBV5-1 and TRBJ2-7; 11 bases are a match to TRBD2. Germline V gene data show CDR1 as SGHRS and CDR2 as YFSETQ. The length of the CDR3 is 17 residues.

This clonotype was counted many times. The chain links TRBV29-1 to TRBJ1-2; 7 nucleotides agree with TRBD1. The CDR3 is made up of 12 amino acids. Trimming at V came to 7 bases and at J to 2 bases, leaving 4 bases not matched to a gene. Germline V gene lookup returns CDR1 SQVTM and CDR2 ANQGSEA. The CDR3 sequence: CSAETGNYGYTF. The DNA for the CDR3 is TGCAGCGCCGAGACAGGGAACTATGGCTACACCTTC.

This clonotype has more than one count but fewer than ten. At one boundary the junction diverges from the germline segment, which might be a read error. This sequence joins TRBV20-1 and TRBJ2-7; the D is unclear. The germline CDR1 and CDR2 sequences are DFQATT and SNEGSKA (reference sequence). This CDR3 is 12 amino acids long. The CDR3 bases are TGCAGTGCTACGCGGAAACTCTACAAGCAGTACTTC. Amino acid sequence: CSATRKLYKQYF.

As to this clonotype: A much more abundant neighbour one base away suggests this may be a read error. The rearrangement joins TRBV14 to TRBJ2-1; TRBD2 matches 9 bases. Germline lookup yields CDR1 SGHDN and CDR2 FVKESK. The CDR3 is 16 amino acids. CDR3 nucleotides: TGTGTCAGCAGCCAAGCGGCGGGAGGGCCAAACAATGAGCAGTTCTTC. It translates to CVSSQAAGGPNNEQFF.

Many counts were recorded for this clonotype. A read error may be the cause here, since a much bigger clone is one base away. CDR3 loop: CSVHFGENTETFF. The DNA of the CDR3 is TGCAGCGTCCACTTTGGGGAAAACACTGAAACTTTCTTT. The chain is built from TRBV29-1 and TRBJ1-1, with D unresolved. CDR3 size: 13 residues. Germline V CDR1 and CDR2: SQVTM, ANQGSEA.

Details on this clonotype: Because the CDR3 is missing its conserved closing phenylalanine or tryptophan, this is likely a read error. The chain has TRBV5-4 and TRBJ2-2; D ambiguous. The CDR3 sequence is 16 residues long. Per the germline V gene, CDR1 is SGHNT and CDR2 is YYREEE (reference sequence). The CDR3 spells CASSLGVERNTGELFL. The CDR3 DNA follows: TGTGCCAGCAGCTTGGGAGTCGAGAGGAACACCGGAGAGCTGTTTCTT.

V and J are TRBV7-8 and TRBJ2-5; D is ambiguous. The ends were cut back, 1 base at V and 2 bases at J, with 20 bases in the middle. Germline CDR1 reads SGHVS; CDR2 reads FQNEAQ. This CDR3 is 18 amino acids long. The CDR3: CASSLGGSDAYNQETQYF. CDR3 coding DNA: TGTGCCAGCAGCTTAGGGGGTTCGGATGCATATAATCAAGAGACCCAGTACTTC.

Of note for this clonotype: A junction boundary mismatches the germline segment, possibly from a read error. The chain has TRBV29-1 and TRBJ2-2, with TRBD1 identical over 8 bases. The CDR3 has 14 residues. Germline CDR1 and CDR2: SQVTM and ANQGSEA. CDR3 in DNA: TGCAGCGCCAAACAGGGGGGCGAGGGCAGGGAGCAGTTTTTT. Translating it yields CSAKQGGEGREQFF.

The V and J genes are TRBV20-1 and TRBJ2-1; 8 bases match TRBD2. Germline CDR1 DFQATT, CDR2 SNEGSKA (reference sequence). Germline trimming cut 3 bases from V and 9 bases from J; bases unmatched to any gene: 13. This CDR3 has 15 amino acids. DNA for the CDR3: TGCAGTGCTAGGCTGAATAGCGGGGACTCGGGTGAGCAGTTCTTC. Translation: CSARLNSGDSGEQFF.

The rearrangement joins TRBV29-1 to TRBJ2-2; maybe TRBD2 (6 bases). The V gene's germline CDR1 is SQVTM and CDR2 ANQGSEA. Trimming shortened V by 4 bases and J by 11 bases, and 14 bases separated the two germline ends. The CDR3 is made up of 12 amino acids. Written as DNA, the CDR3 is TGCAGCGTTGGGAGGGGCACAGGAGAGCTGTTTTTT. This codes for CSVGRGTGELFF.

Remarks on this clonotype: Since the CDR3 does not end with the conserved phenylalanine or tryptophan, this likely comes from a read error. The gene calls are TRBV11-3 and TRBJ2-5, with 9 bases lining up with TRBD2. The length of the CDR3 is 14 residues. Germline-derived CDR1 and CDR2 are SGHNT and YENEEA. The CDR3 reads CTRSPSGAEETQYY. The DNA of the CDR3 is TGTACCAGGAGCCCTAGCGGGGCCGAGGAGACCCAGTACTAC.

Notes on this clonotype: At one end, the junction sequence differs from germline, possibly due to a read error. The CDR3 here is CARSESPTSERGLGEIQYF. The CDR3 region has the DNA TGTGCCAGGAGTGAATCCCCCACGTCGGAGAGGGGGCTCGGCGAGATCCAGTACTTC. V usage is TRBV6-1 and J usage is TRBJ2-5; 7 bases align to TRBD1. Germline CDR1 reads MNHNS; CDR2 reads SASEGT. CDR3 size: 19 residues.

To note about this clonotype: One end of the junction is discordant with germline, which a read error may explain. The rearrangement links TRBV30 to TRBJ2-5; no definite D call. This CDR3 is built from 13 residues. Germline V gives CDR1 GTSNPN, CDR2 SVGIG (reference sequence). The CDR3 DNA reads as TGTGCCTGGAGTGCGGACCATCAAGGGACCCAGTACTTC. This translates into CAWSADHQGTQYF.

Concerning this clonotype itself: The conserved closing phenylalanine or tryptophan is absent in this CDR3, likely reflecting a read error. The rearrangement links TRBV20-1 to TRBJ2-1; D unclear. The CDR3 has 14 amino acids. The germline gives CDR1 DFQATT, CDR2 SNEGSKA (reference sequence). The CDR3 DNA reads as TGCGGTGCCGCAGCCACTACCGCCTACAATGAGCAGTTCTTA. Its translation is CGAAATTAYNEQFL.

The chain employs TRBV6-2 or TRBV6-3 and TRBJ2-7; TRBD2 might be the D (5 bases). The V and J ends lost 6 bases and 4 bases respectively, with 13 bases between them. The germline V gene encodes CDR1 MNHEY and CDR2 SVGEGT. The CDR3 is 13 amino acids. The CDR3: CASSKLVIYEQYF. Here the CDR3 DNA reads TGTGCCAGCAGCAAACTAGTAATTTACGAGCAGTACTTC.

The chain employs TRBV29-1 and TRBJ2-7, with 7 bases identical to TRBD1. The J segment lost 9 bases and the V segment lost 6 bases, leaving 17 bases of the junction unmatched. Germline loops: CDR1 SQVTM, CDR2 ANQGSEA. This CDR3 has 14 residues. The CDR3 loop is CSVRAETGRNVQYF. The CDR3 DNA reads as TGCAGCGTCAGAGCCGAGACAGGGCGCAACGTGCAGTACTTC.

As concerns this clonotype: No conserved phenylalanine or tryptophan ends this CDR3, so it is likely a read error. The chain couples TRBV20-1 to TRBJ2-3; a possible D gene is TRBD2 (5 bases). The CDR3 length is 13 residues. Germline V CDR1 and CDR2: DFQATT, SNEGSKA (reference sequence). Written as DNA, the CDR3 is TGCAGTGCTAGAGGGAAGTGGGGAGATATGCAGTATTGT. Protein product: CSARGKWGDMQYC.

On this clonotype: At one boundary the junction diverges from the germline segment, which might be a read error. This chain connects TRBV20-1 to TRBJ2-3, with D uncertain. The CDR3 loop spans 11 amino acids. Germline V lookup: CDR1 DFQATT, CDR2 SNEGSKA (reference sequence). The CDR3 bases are TGCAGTACTTCGCTGCTAGATACACAGTATTTT. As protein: CSTSLLDTQYF.

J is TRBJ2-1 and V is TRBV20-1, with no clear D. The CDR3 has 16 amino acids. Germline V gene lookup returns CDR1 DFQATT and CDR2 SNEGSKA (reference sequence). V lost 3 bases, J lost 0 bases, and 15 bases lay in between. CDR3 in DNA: TGCAGTGCTAGGCCCCATGGGCCTTCCTCCTACAATGAGCAGTTCTTC. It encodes CSARPHGPSSYNEQFF.